This T cell receptor beta chain was observed in a study of blood T cell repertoires in COVID-19. Across the study: Sample material is recorded as cDNA or gDNA derived from T cells, B-cell-depleted T cells, or PBMCs.

Authors' processing steps: It was from reference gene primer amplification that nucleated cell counts were estimated. Generated by immunoSEQ multiplex PCR, the TCRdb table keeps only in-frame clones and is missing some. V, J and clone size reflect that table, while D and trimming were determined from the DNA. The data contain more than 200,000 clones, around nine tenths of them singletons. The sample holds one count of this clone. The same CDR3 arises from other DNA sequences in this sample as well. The CDR3 spans 11 residues. Germline CDR1 is MDHEN and CDR2 is SYDVKM. The V end lost 5 bases, the J end lost 4 bases, and 3 bases lay between the germline ends.

This sequence originates from a woman in her sixties or seventies with acute or convalescent COVID-19. V is TRBV28 and J is TRBJ2-1; unclear D gene. Material: peripheral blood. The DNA for the CDR3 is TGTGCCAGCAGTCTGTACAATGAGCAGTTCTTC. Its translation is CASSLYNEQFF. The full variable domain, completed using reference TRBV28 and TRBJ2-1, is DVKVTQSSRYLVKRTGEKVFLECVQDMDHENMFWYRQDPGLGLRLIYFSYDVKMKEKGDIPEGYSVSREKKERFSLILESASTNQTSMYLCASSLYNEQFFGPGTRLTVL.